The 32 T cell receptor beta chains below were found in one sample sequenced in a study of tumor-infiltrating lymphocytes in oesophageal squamous cell carcinoma. TCRdb passed the PCR reads through MiXCR, listing each CDR3 protein once. The repertoire has 3,500 to 4,500 distinct CDR3 sequences, about 14% of them found once; the top ten carry roughly a fifth. Sequencing used esophageal tumor tissue. The source of these receptors is a male donor with esophageal squamous cell carcinoma.

The chain is built from TRBV24-1 and TRBJ2-3; possibly TRBD1 or TRBD2 for D (6 bases each). The J call is in doubt because the DNA end fits TRBJ2-7 better. The CDR3 contains 15 residues. CDR1 and CDR2 from the germline V gene are KGHDR and SFDVKD. The chain's CDR3 is CATSDEGGRSDTQYF. CDR3 sequence (DNA): TGTGCCACCAGTGATGAAGGGGGGCGCTCAGATACGCAGTACTTC.

Regarding this clonotype: The conserved final phenylalanine or tryptophan is absent from the CDR3, which likely points to a read error. No DNA is shown, since the ends of the CDR3 on it are uncertain; the CDR3 is the one TCRdb lists. V is TRBV5-5 and J is TRBJ2-6; the table's D gene call, TRBD1, was not cross checked with the DNA. In germline, CDR1 is SGHKS, CDR2 YYEKEE (reference sequence). The CDR3 is 9 amino acids long, termini counted. This CDR3 reads CASSFNVRQ.

Many counts were recorded for this clonotype. V is TRBV5-4 and J is TRBJ1-6; D gene uncertain. V lost 3 bases to trimming and J lost 0 bases, with 4 bases between them. The length of the CDR3 is 14 residues. From germline, CDR1 is SGHNT and CDR2 YYREEE (reference sequence). CDR3 nucleotide sequence: TGTGCCAGCAGCTCTAGCTCCTATAATTCACCCCTCCACTTT. Translating it yields CASSSSSYNSPLHF.

Ten or more counts support this clonotype. The rearrangement joins TRBV6-4 to TRBJ1-1, with D unresolved. The CDR3 is 13 residues long. Germline V CDR1 and CDR2: MRHNA, SNTAGT. V gave up 4 bases and J gave up 6 bases, with 12 bases separating them. As DNA, the CDR3 is TGTGCCAGCAGTGTCAAGGATCAAGCTGAAGCTTTCTTT. This codes for CASSVKDQAEAFF.

On this clonotype itself: As the CDR3 is not closed by the conserved phenylalanine or tryptophan, this likely results from a read error. Because the CDR3's place on the DNA is in doubt, the DNA is left out and the CDR3 is given as listed by TCRdb. This chain joins TRBV24-1 and TRBJ2-7; TRBD1 is the table's D call and was not checked against the DNA. Germline V lookup: CDR1 KGHDR, CDR2 SFDVKD. The CDR3 is 15 amino acids long, termini counted. The CDR3 region is CATSDLTGVGYTFGS.

This clonotype has a count of ten or more. The chain uses TRBV5-1 and TRBJ1-4; D is perhaps TRBD1 (6 bases). The CDR3 has 15 amino acids. V lost 0 bases, J lost 8 bases, and 14 bases lay in between. The germline V gene encodes CDR1 SGHRS and CDR2 YFSETQ. Here the CDR3 reads CASSLATGRGEKLFF. The DNA for the CDR3 is TGCGCCAGCAGCTTGGCTACAGGGCGTGGGGAAAAACTGTTTTTT.

The V and J genes are TRBV18 and TRBJ1-2; D not certain. In germline, CDR1 is KGHSH, CDR2 LQKENI. The CDR3 is 13 residues long. V gave up 3 bases and J gave up 5 bases, with 10 bases separating them. This CDR3 reads CASSPSLGYGYTF. The CDR3 DNA reads as TGTGCCAGCTCACCCTCTTTAGGTTATGGCTACACCTTC.

Worth noting for this clonotype: This likely comes from a read error, as the CDR3 has no conserved phenylalanine or tryptophan at its end. It is unclear where the CDR3 begins or ends on the DNA, so no DNA is shown, and the CDR3 is as TCRdb lists it. This sequence joins TRBV28 and TRBJ2-5; whether TRBD1, the table's D call, matches the DNA was not checked. 15 amino acids form the CDR3, both terminal residues included. The germline V gene has CDR1 MDHEN and CDR2 SYDVKM. The CDR3 region is CASSLEGNYGYTFGS.

Concerning this clonotype itself: The conserved phenylalanine or tryptophan normally closing the CDR3 is absent here, so this likely arose from a read error. It is unclear where the CDR3 begins or ends on the DNA, so no DNA is shown, and the CDR3 is as TCRdb lists it. This chain's CDR3 is CASKGLFYGYTFGS. J is TRBJ2-1 and V is TRBV5-6; TRBD1, as called in the table, went unchecked against the DNA. The CDR3 is 14 amino acids in total, end residues counted. CDR1 and CDR2 (germline): SGHDT, YYEEEE.

This clonotype has at least ten counts. J is TRBJ2-1 and V is TRBV19; no definite D call. The last part of the DNA fits TRBJ2-7 better; the J call may be wrong. The CDR3 is 12 residues long. Germline CDR1 reads LNHDA; CDR2 reads SQIVND (reference sequence). CDR3 region: CASSILGNEQYF. CDR3 nucleotide sequence: TGTGCCAGTAGTATTCTGGGAAACGAGCAGTACTTC.

Turning to this clonotype: A read error is likely, as this CDR3 ends without the conserved phenylalanine or tryptophan. No DNA is shown, since the ends of the CDR3 on it are uncertain; the CDR3 is the one TCRdb lists. V is TRBV7-2 and J is TRBJ2-6; the table's D gene call, TRBD1, was not cross checked with the DNA. The germline CDR1 and CDR2 sequences are SGHTA and FQGNSA. The CDR3 region is 8 residues in length, termini included. The CDR3 loop is CASSLGGT.

The chain recombines TRBV9 with TRBJ1-6, with D uncertain. Germline lookup yields CDR1 SGDLS and CDR2 YYNGEE. The CDR3 loop spans 14 amino acids. The ends were cut back, 1 base at V and 5 bases at J, with 7 bases in the middle. The CDR3 DNA reads TGTGCCAGCAGCGTATCCTGGGATAATTCACCCCTCCACTTT. Translated, it gives CASSVSWDNSPLHF.

As regards this clonotype: In this CDR3 the conserved last residue, phenylalanine or tryptophan, is missing, so a read error is likely. The DNA is omitted, as the CDR3 cannot be located on it reliably, and the CDR3 follows TCRdb's listing. V gene TRBV27 combines with J gene TRBJ2-3; the table names TRBD1, a call not compared with the DNA. The germline V gene has CDR1 MNHEY and CDR2 SMNVEV (reference sequence). The CDR3 is 16 amino acids in total, end residues counted. The CDR3 region is CASRGLLGGYGYTFGS.

By sample fraction, this clonotype is medium-sized. The rearrangement joins TRBV12-3 or TRBV12-4 to TRBJ2-1, with 7 positions matching TRBD1. Trimming cost V 7 bases and J 4 bases; bases outside gene matches: 10. This CDR3 has 15 amino acids. The CDR3: CASIRDSSPYNEQFF. Here the CDR3 DNA reads TGTGCCAGCATAAGGGACAGTTCTCCTTACAATGAGCAGTTCTTC.

Turning to this clonotype: A much bigger clone sits one base away, suggesting this may be a read error. CDR3 in amino acids: CASSYSKLAGESSYNEQYF. In nucleotides, the CDR3 is TGTGCCAGCAGTTACTCAAAACTAGCGGGGGAGAGCTCCTACAATGAGCAGTACTTC. The chain is built from TRBV6-9 and TRBJ2-7; TRBD2 matches 11 bases. Germline V lookup: CDR1 MNHGY, CDR2 SVAAGI. V lost 3 bases and J lost 7; bases outside the gene matches: 20. The CDR3 covers 19 residues.

The V call is TRBV2, the J call TRBJ2-6; TRBD2 matches at 9 bases. The closer fit of TRBJ2-1 to the DNA end suggests the J call may be wrong. Per the germline V gene, CDR1 is SNHLY and CDR2 is FYNNEI. The CDR3 sequence is 15 residues long. CDR3 region: CASSEGGGALETQFF. The CDR3 nucleotides are TGTGCCAGCAGTGAAGGCGGGGGGGCCTTAGAGACCCAGTTCTTC.

Remarks on this clonotype: In this CDR3 the conserved last residue, phenylalanine or tryptophan, is missing, so a read error is likely. It is unclear where the CDR3 begins or ends on the DNA, so no DNA is shown, and the CDR3 is as TCRdb lists it. The chain carries TRBV7-6 and TRBJ2-6; the D call TRBD1 from the table was never checked on the DNA. The germline gives CDR1 SGHVS, CDR2 FNYEAQ. The CDR3 length is 15 residues, termini included. The CDR3 loop reads CASSHGAFGEQYFGP.

In this sample, this clonotype turned up many times. The chain has TRBV10-2 and TRBJ1-6; D ambiguous. Germline assignment: CDR1 WSHSY and CDR2 SAAADI. This CDR3 spans 13 amino acids. The V end was cut by 4 bases, the J end by 7 bases, with 8 bases between. CDR3 in amino acids: CASSGDSNSPLHF. As DNA, the CDR3 is TGCGCCAGCAGTGGGGATTCAAATTCACCCCTCCACTTT.

The rearrangement joins TRBV14 to TRBJ2-5, with TRBD1 matching 8 bases. Germline V CDR1 and CDR2: SGHDN, FVKESK. After removal of 1 base from V and 4 bases from J, the junction contained 8 bases not matched to a gene. The CDR3 is 16 residues long. CDR3 nucleotides: TGTGCCAGCAGCCAAGTAGGCAGGGGGCTAGCAGAGACCCAGTACTTC. Its protein is CASSQVGRGLAETQYF.

The V gene is TRBV5-6, the J gene TRBJ2-2; TRBD2 might be the D (7 bases). Germline values: CDR1 SGHDT, CDR2 YYEEEE. V lost 6 bases and J lost 5, with 26 bases in between. This CDR3 region has 18 residues. CDR3 amino acids: CASTLEWGAGARTGELFF. CDR3 DNA sequence: TGTGCCAGCACCCTCGAGTGGGGCGCGGGGGCTCGGACCGGGGAGCTGTTTTTT.

In this sample, this clonotype is medium-sized. The rearrangement joins TRBV7-6 to TRBJ2-2; D might be TRBD2 (5 bases). The CDR3 totals 14 residues. Germline V gene lookup returns CDR1 SGHVS and CDR2 FNYEAQ. V lost 9 bases and J 9 bases, leaving 20 bases between the germline ends. Written as DNA, the CDR3 is TGTGCCAGTGGCGAGGGCCGCCCAGCTAGGGAGCTGTTTTTT. Translation gives CASGEGRPARELFF.

The chain has TRBV9 and TRBJ2-2; 11 bases are shared with TRBD1. V shed 2 bases, J shed 6 bases, and the junction held 3 bases outside the gene matches. Germline lookup yields CDR1 SGDLS and CDR2 YYNGEE. The CDR3 covers 15 residues. The DNA for the CDR3 is TGTGCCAGCAGCGTCAGGACAGGGGGCGCCGGGGAGCTGTTTTTT. This encodes CASSVRTGGAGELFF.

This clonotype was seen ten or more times. The genes are TRBV6-6 and TRBJ1-2; D ambiguous. Trimming took off 2 bases at V and 3 bases at J, with 7 bases between the two ends. This CDR3 spans 13 amino acids. Germline V CDR1 and CDR2: MNHNY, SVGAGI (reference sequence). The DNA for the CDR3 is TGTGCCAGCAGTTACGGGTCGGACTATGGCTACACCTTC. It is translated as CASSYGSDYGYTF.

By proportion, this clonotype is large. The J gene is TRBJ2-1, the V gene TRBV7-2; no definite D call. Germline V gives CDR1 SGHTA, CDR2 FQGNSA. This CDR3 has 16 amino acids. Trimming took 6 bases from V and 0 from J, leaving 15 bases between them. The CDR3 reads CASRPEGPSSYNEQFF. In DNA form, the CDR3 reads TGTGCCAGCAGGCCGGAAGGGCCGAGCTCCTACAATGAGCAGTTCTTC.

This clonotype is labeled medium-sized. The genes are TRBV6-1 and TRBJ2-2, with D unclear. The CDR3 consists of 13 residues. V lost 5 bases and J 3 bases, leaving 7 bases between the germline ends. Looked up from germline, CDR1 is MNHNS and CDR2 is SASEGT. The CDR3, as DNA: TGTGCCAGCAGTTATCTGGACACCGGGGAGCTGTTTTTT. Translating it yields CASSYLDTGELFF.

This clonotype was counted between two and nine times. The V call is TRBV5-5, the J call TRBJ1-5; D is ambiguous. V was clipped by 0 bases and J by 1 base, with 5 bases between them. Germline CDR1 is SGHKS and CDR2 is YYEKEE (reference sequence). This CDR3 spans 14 amino acids. CDR3 in DNA: TGTGCCAGCAGCTTGGGGTCAAGCAATCAGCCCCAGCATTTT. Translated: CASSLGSSNQPQHF.

The V gene is TRBV19, the J gene TRBJ1-5; D perhaps matches TRBD1 (6 bases). The CDR3 is 13 amino acids. Germline V CDR1 and CDR2: LNHDA, SQIVND (reference sequence). V was pared by 11 bases and J by 2 bases, with 13 bases between. CDR3 DNA sequence: TGTGCCGTCTCGAGGGGGGGCAATCAGCCCCAGCATTTT. This encodes CAVSRGGNQPQHF. The complete variable domain, with remaining parts taken from reference TRBV19 and TRBJ1-5, reads DGGITQSPKYLFRKEGQNVTLSCEQNLNHDAMYWYRQDPGQGLRLIYYSQIVNDFQKGDIAEGYSVSREKKESFPLTVTSAQKNPTAFYLCAVSRGGNQPQHFGDGTRLSIL.

This clonotype showed up many times. The DNA of the CDR3 is TGTGCCACCAGTGATCCGGGATTGCCTGGTGACGAGCAGTACTTC. Amino acid sequence: CATSDPGLPGDEQYF. This chain joins TRBV24-1 and TRBJ2-1; D may be TRBD2 (5 bases). The tail of the sequence fits TRBJ2-7 better, so the J call may be wrong. This CDR3 comprises 15 residues. Germline V lookup: CDR1 KGHDR, CDR2 SFDVKD.

In its sample, this clonotype ranks as medium-sized (0.01 to 0.1%). The rearrangement links TRBV7-3 to TRBJ2-1; D not resolved. This CDR3 has 12 amino acids. Looked up from germline, CDR1 is SGHTA and CDR2 is FQGTGA. Trimming removed 1 base from V and 10 bases from J, with 8 bases in between. The CDR3 DNA sequence: TGTGCCAGCAGCTTAATGGGCGACGAGCAGTTCTTC. Protein sequence: CASSLMGDEQFF. Full variable domain (remainder filled in from reference TRBV7-3 and TRBJ2-1): GAGVSQTPSNKVTEKGKYVELRCDPISGHTALYWYRQSLGQGPEFLIYFQGTGAADDSGLPNDRFFAVRPEGSVSTLKIQRTERGDSAVYLCASSLMGDEQFFGPGTRLTVL.

This clonotype was seen at least ten times. A much larger clone lies one base from this, so it may be a read error. V gene TRBV12-3 or TRBV12-4 combines with J gene TRBJ2-5; D tentatively fits TRBD1 or TRBD2 (6 bases each). V lost 7 bases and J 11 bases, leaving 29 bases between the germline ends. The CDR3 is made up of 16 amino acids. CDR3 region: CASIGGGQVWKDEQYF. DNA of the CDR3: TGTGCCAGCATCGGAGGGGGGCAGGTTTGGAAAGATGAGCAGTACTTC.

This clonotype rates as medium-sized. This chain uses TRBV27 with TRBJ2-5; TRBD1 is a possible D gene (5 bases). Judging by the DNA end, TRBJ1-6 fits better; the J call may be wrong. This CDR3 contains 13 residues. Germline V gene data show CDR1 as MNHEY and CDR2 as SMNVEV (reference sequence). The CDR3 spells CASSLIQGSPLHF. The CDR3 bases are TGTGCCAGCAGTTTAATCCAGGGTTCACCCCTCCACTTT.

This clonotype was counted only a few times. A read error is likely, as this CDR3 ends without the conserved phenylalanine or tryptophan. No DNA is shown, since the ends of the CDR3 on it are uncertain; the CDR3 is the one TCRdb lists. The J gene is TRBJ2-7, the V gene TRBV5-6; the table's D gene call, TRBD1, was not cross checked with the DNA. Germline CDR1 SGHDT, CDR2 YYEEEE. The CDR3 is 15 amino acids in total, end residues counted. CDR3 sequence: CASSLGGTYGYTFGS.